This T cell receptor beta chain was found in a study of identical twins. TCRdb independently ran MiXCR on the 5' RACE reads; one entry per CDR3 protein. In the table there are nearly 900,000 distinct CDR3 sequences, 12% of which are singletons. The sample was also linked to a second study, of yellow fever vaccine responses in identical twins.

The sample comprised PBMCs. This sequence was found in a woman between 18 and 29 years old in good health.

Here the CDR3 reads CASSTTGIAEAFF. The DNA of the CDR3 is TGTGCCAGCAGCACCACAGGGATCGCTGAAGCTTTCTTT. This chain links TRBV7-2 with TRBJ1-1, with D possibly matching TRBD1 (6 bases). In germline, CDR1 is SGHTA, CDR2 FQGNSA. Trimming shortened V by 5 bases and J by 6 bases, and 13 bases separated the two germline ends. The CDR3 length is 13 residues.